This T cell receptor beta chain was found in a study of tumor-infiltrating lymphocytes in primary liver carcinoma. Across the study: The patients included men and women who were aged 30 to 69 years. Each of the growths was stage T1-T3 N0M0, extending 4.2 to 10 cm across.

This CDR3 comprises 13 residues. A word on this clonotype: One end of the junction varies from germline; a read error may be responsible.

Reverse transcription of approximately 0.55 ug total RNA with a constant-region primer produced TCR beta cDNA. Libraries for TCR beta were built through three nested multiplex PCR rounds, which together made up a slightly modified ARM-PCR procedure. Investigators reported that the first two PCR rounds, at 10 cycles each, used TRBV1-TRBV30 forward primers with a C-beta reverse primer. TCRdb reanalysed the multiplex PCR reads using MiXCR and keeps one entry per CDR3 protein. This sample has roughly 120,000 distinct CDR3 sequences, with 64% found just once. It was from roughly 20-30 mg of unsorted bulk tissue that RNA and DNA were co-extracted. Whichever tumor sample was examined, it had over 85% viable tumor cells.

The sequenced sample consisted of liver tumor tissue from sampling region 3. The subset here: tumor region T3, left-lateral pole. V is TRBV12-3 or TRBV12-4 and J is TRBJ1-1, with a tentative D call TRBD1 (5 bases). The TCR was taken from a woman aged 55 to 70 with primary liver carcinoma and hepatitis B virus infection. This chain's CDR3 is CASSFRDSTETFF. The DNA of the CDR3 is TGTGCCAGCAGTTTCAGGGATAGCACTGAAACTTTCTTT.